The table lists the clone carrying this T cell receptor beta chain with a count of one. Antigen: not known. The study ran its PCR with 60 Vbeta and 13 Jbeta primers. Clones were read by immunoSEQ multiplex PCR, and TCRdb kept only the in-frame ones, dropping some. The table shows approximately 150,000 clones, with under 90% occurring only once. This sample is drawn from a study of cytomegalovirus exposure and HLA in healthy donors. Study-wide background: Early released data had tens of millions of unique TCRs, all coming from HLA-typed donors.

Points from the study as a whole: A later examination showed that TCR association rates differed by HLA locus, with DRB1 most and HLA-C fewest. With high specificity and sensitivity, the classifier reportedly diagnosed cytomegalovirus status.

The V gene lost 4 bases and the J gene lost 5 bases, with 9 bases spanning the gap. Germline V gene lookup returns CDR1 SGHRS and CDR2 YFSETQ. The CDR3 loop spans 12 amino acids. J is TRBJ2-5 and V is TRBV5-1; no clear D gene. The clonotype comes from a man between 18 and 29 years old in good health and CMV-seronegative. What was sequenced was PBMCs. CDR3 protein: CASSRLGETQYF. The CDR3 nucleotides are TGCGCCAGCAGCCGACTTGGTGAGACCCAGTACTTC.